This TCR beta chain was identified during a study of T cell responses to AZD1222 COVID-19 vaccine. As concerns this clone: Antigen: not known.

Assay used: immunoSEQ multiplex PCR; TCRdb lists only in-frame clones, some missing. The repertoire holds some 150,000 clones, with just over 90% as singletons. General study points: Donors in the cohort were predominantly white British and more often female, and clonal diversity was possibly underestimated.

The sequencing here drew on peripheral blood, taken on day 0 of MenACWY control vaccination. The sequence came from an adult in good health.

CDR3 DNA sequence: TGTGCCAGCCGAGGAAATTGGGGTTCACCCCTCCACTTT. Its protein product is CASRGNWGSPLHF. This chain links TRBV7-9 with TRBJ1-6, with D uncertain. This CDR3 contains 13 residues. The ends were cut back, 8 bases at V and 9 bases at J, with 14 bases in the middle. CDR1 and CDR2 (germline): SEHNR, FQNEAQ (reference sequence).